This TCR beta chain was recovered during a study of shared T cell receptors in the human thymus. The trim removed 6 bases at V and 5 bases at J, leaving 7 bases unmatched. Germline V gene data show CDR1 as MDHEN and CDR2 as SYDVKM. The CDR3 spans 16 residues. TCRdb's table, derived via immunoSEQ multiplex PCR, lists solely in-frame clones and lacks some. There are about 610,000 clones in the sample; approximately 90% occur only once, and about 0.01% lies in the top ten. The sample also formed part of further work on human thymus T cells. According to that study: An apparent bias in V and J gene usage was seen in thymic and blood repertoires. Thymic repertoires from unrelated individuals overlapped highly, related research reported.

The chain carries TRBV28 and TRBJ2-1; 13 bases align to TRBD2. The sequence derives from a boy under two years old with a congenital heart defect. Source material: thymocytes. CDR3 sequence reads: CASRRTGTSGNNEQFF. The CDR3 region has the DNA TGTGCCAGCAGACGAACCGGGACTAGCGGGAACAATGAGCAGTTCTTC.